One and the same sample provided the 9 T cell receptor beta chains below, sequenced in a study of PD-1 blockade in classical Hodgkin lymphoma. Sequencing was performed with immunoSEQ multiplex PCR; in TCRdb, only in-frame clones are kept and a portion is missing. Among approximately 100,000 clones listed, 80% to 90% were seen once. Relapses following autologous stem cell transplantation were seen in all patients, with brentuximab vedotin exposure varying. Specimen: peripheral blood mononuclear cells (PBMCs), collected before the second cycle of nivolumab. These receptors originate from a human donor with classical Hodgkin lymphoma.

The V and J genes are TRBV7-9 and TRBJ1-4, with 8 bases lining up with TRBD1. CDR3 length equals 14 residues. The germline V gene has CDR1 SEHNR and CDR2 FQNEAQ (reference sequence). Germline trimming cut 5 bases from V and 5 bases from J; bases unmatched to any gene: 4. Here the CDR3 reads CASSLGQGNEKLFF. CDR3 sequence (DNA): TGTGCCAGCAGCCTCGGACAGGGAAATGAAAAACTGTTTTTT.

The J gene is TRBJ1-6, the V gene TRBV5-1, with D perhaps matching TRBD1 (5 bases). The CDR3 length is 17 residues. V lost 4 bases and J 0 bases, leaving 14 bases between the germline ends. Germline CDR1 is SGHRS and CDR2 is YFSETQ. The CDR3: CASSLGGTTSYNSPLHF. CDR3 bases: TGCGCCAGCAGCCTGGGGGGGACCACCTCCTATAATTCACCCCTCCACTTT.

The chain employs TRBV4-3 and TRBJ2-7; D might be TRBD1 (6 bases). Germline V gives CDR1 LGHNA, CDR2 YSLEER. The V and J ends lost 3 bases and 2 bases respectively, with 14 bases between them. CDR3 size: 15 residues. Written as DNA, the CDR3 is TGCGCCAGCAGCCAGGCCGGGACAAGTACCTACGAGCAGTACTTC. It encodes CASSQAGTSTYEQYF.

This clone showed up just once. The chain combines TRBV9 with TRBJ2-5, with 7 bases lining up with TRBD1. The CDR3 consists of 15 residues. Germline assignment: CDR1 SGDLS and CDR2 YYNGEE. V shed 4 bases, J shed 5 bases, and the junction held 11 bases outside the gene matches. The CDR3: CASSTRTGLGETQYF. The CDR3 bases are TGTGCCAGCAGCACCCGGACAGGTCTCGGGGAGACCCAGTACTTC.

This clone has just a few counts. For the CDR3, the DNA is TGCGCCAGCAGCTGGGGAAGTACAGGACACTACGAGCAGTACTTC. As protein: CASSWGSTGHYEQYF. The gene calls are TRBV5-1 and TRBJ2-7; weak D call: TRBD1 (5 bases). The CDR3 has 15 amino acids. The ends were cut back, 3 bases at V and 3 bases at J, with 16 bases in the middle. The germline gives CDR1 SGHRS, CDR2 YFSETQ.

This clone was seen once. The chain carries TRBV4-2 and TRBJ2-3; 10 nucleotides agree with TRBD2. J lost 4 bases, V lost 0 bases, and 10 bases had no gene match. The CDR3 extends over 18 amino acids. The germline gives CDR1 LGHNA, CDR2 YNFKEQ. CDR3 nucleotides: TGTGCCAGCAGCCAAGACCTGGTAACAGCGGGGGGGCCAGATACGCAGTATTTT. This translates into CASSQDLVTAGGPDTQYF.

The chain links TRBV7-3 to TRBJ2-3, with TRBD2 as a possible D gene (6 bases). Germline V gene lookup returns CDR1 SGHTA and CDR2 FQGTGA. The CDR3 is 15 amino acids. V lost 2 bases and J 0 bases, leaving 9 bases between the germline ends. CDR3 sequence reads: CASSLRGDSTDTQYF. The CDR3 DNA follows: TGTGCCAGCAGCTTACGCGGGGATAGCACAGATACGCAGTATTTT.

The CDR3 nucleotides are TGTGCCAGCAGCGTAGGGCCGAATGGGTACAATGAGCAGTTCTTC. It specifies CASSVGPNGYNEQFF. The gene calls are TRBV9 and TRBJ2-1; the D is unclear. The CDR3 runs to 15 residues. The V and J ends lost 0 bases and 4 bases respectively, with 11 bases between them. Germline CDR1 SGDLS, CDR2 YYNGEE.

The chain links TRBV13 to TRBJ1-6; tentatively, D is TRBD1 (6 bases). In germline, CDR1 is PRHDT, CDR2 FYEKMQ (reference sequence). Between the trimmed V and J ends, which lost 3 bases and 0 bases, there was a span of 12 bases. This CDR3 comprises 17 residues. CDR3 bases: TGTGCCAGCAGCTTTTCAGGGGTGAGCTCCTATAATTCACCCCTCCACTTT. Its translation: CASSFSGVSSYNSPLHF.